This T cell receptor (beta chain) is from a study of shared clonotypes between healthy human individuals. The assay was immunoSEQ multiplex PCR, and TCRdb's table has in-frame clones only and misses some. The table lists 2 million to 2.5 million clones, 90% to 95% of them singletons, with under 0.45% in the top ten. The sequencing sample was made of naive CD4+ T cells from PBMCs. Regarding subset: CD45RA+ positively selected. This sequence was found in a man between 18 and 29 years old in good health. Some clones in this sample may be carry-over from other donors' samples.

This chain's CDR3 is CASNTGTAYEQYF. The CDR3 DNA reads as TGTGCCAGCAACACAGGGACAGCTTACGAGCAGTACTTC. V usage is TRBV6-1 and J usage is TRBJ2-7, with 7 bases matching TRBD1. CDR3 size: 13 residues. With 7 bases clipped from V and 4 bases from J, the junction kept 7 bases outside the gene matches. In germline, CDR1 is MNHNS, CDR2 SASEGT.